These 19 T cell receptor beta chains originate from one sample sequenced in a study of T-cell reconstitution after alpha-beta-depleted transplantation in children. Unique molecular identifiers were incorporated when the TCRbeta library was constructed. TCRdb reprocessed the PCR reads with MiXCR, giving one entry per CDR3 protein. The table lists about 210,000 distinct CDR3 sequences, roughly 15% of them singletons. Sequenced material: PBMCs, mostly from graft donor cells, taken 360 days after TCRalphabeta/CD19-depleted stem cell transplant. The receptors originated from a male patient under 10 years old who had a stem cell transplant for acute lymphoblastic leukemia, so the T cells may come from the graft donor.

V is TRBV7-7 and J is TRBJ2-5; maybe TRBD2 (5 bases). Trimming left V 3 bases short and J 2 bases short, with 13 bases between. The length of the CDR3 is 15 residues. The germline CDR1 and CDR2 sequences are SSHAT and FNYEAQ (reference sequence). In nucleotides, the CDR3 is TGTGCCAGCAGCTTGATCAACGGGGAGCAAGAGACCCAGTACTTC. This gives the protein CASSLINGEQETQYF.

This chain joins TRBV20-1 and TRBJ2-1; TRBD2 matches 8 bases. The trim removed 3 bases at V and 8 bases at J, leaving 3 bases unmatched. Germline V lookup: CDR1 DFQATT, CDR2 SNEGSKA (reference sequence). The CDR3 has 12 residues. CDR3 loop: CSASGGVDEQFF. DNA for the CDR3: TGCAGTGCTAGCGGGGGGGTGGATGAGCAGTTCTTC.

This clonotype came up a few times. Because it lacks the conserved phenylalanine or tryptophan at the end, this CDR3 is likely a read error. The DNA is omitted, as the CDR3 cannot be located on it reliably, and the CDR3 follows TCRdb's listing. The V and J genes are TRBV27 and TRBJ2-7. The CDR3 region is 8 residues in length, termini included. Germline V gene data show CDR1 as MNHEY and CDR2 as SMNVEV (reference sequence). The CDR3 region is CASTHLSY.

This chain uses TRBV28 with TRBJ2-4; D is possibly TRBD2 (5 bases). The CDR3 runs to 13 residues. Trimming removed 8 bases at V and 3 bases at J, with 11 bases between. Looked up from germline, CDR1 is MDHEN and CDR2 is SYDVKM. Written as DNA, the CDR3 is TGTGCCAGCGAAAAGGGAGTCAAAAACATTCAGTACTTC. Translated, it gives CASEKGVKNIQYF.

This clonotype was observed a few times. The genes are TRBV12-3 or TRBV12-4 and TRBJ1-1, with 7 bases fitting TRBD1. J was trimmed by 3 bases and V by 5 bases; bases with no gene match: 9. The CDR3 extends over 15 amino acids. The CDR3 sequence: CASSRQGQADTEAFF. The DNA for the CDR3 is TGTGCCAGCAGTCGACAAGGACAGGCAGACACTGAAGCTTTCTTT.

In this sample, this clonotype turned up a few times. V and J are TRBV5-1 and TRBJ2-7; 7 nucleotides line up with TRBD1. Germline loops: CDR1 SGHRS, CDR2 YFSETQ. V was pared by 4 bases and J by 4 bases, with 11 bases of the junction left unmatched. CDR3 length: 15 residues. The CDR3 DNA is TGCGCCAGCAGCAGCGCCGTCAGGGGGTCTTACGAGCAGTACTTC. Translating gives CASSSAVRGSYEQYF.

The rearrangement uses TRBV7-9 and TRBJ1-1, with D possibly matching TRBD1 (5 bases). There are 17 residues in the CDR3. The V gene's germline CDR1 is SEHNR and CDR2 FQNEAQ (reference sequence). The germline V and J ends were trimmed by 5 bases and 2 bases, with 21 bases remaining between them. The CDR3 DNA follows: TGTGCCAGCAGCGGACGGCAGGGAGGATCCATCAACACTGAAGCTTTCTTT. Translated: CASSGRQGGSINTEAFF. Full variable domain (outside the CDR3, taken from reference TRBV7-9 and TRBJ1-1): DTGVSQNPRHKITKRGQNVTFRCDPISEHNRLYWYRQTLGQGPEFLTYFQNEAQLEKSRLLSDRFSAERPKGSFSTLEIQRTEQGDSAMYLCASSGRQGGSINTEAFFGQGTRLTVV.

This clonotype was recorded a few times. This chain uses TRBV5-5 with TRBJ2-2; perhaps TRBD1 as D (6 bases). Germline values: CDR1 SGHKS, CDR2 YYEKEE (reference sequence). This CDR3 has 15 amino acids. V dropped 2 bases and J dropped 4 bases, with 12 bases sitting between them. The chain's CDR3 is CASSLGDTITGELFF. CDR3 DNA: TGTGCCAGCAGCTTAGGGGACACAATCACCGGGGAGCTGTTTTTT.

At least ten counts were recorded for this clonotype. The chain couples TRBV6-5 to TRBJ2-1, with D possibly being TRBD1 (6 bases). Between the trimmed V and J ends, which lost 4 bases and 0 bases, there was a span of 13 bases. Germline-derived CDR1 and CDR2 are MNHEY and SVGAGI. This CDR3 has 16 amino acids. DNA for the CDR3: TGTGCCAGCAGTTTGGACAGACCTAGCTCCTACAATGAGCAGTTCTTC. Amino acid sequence: CASSLDRPSSYNEQFF.

In this sample, this clonotype turned up a few times. The chain couples TRBV5-8 to TRBJ2-1; D unresolved. V was pared by 1 base and J by 0 bases, with 8 bases between. The CDR3 is made up of 15 amino acids. From germline, CDR1 is SGHTS and CDR2 YDEGEE. The CDR3 loop reads CASSLTRSSYNEQFF. The CDR3 DNA is TGTGCCAGCAGCTTGACAAGGAGCTCCTACAATGAGCAGTTCTTC.

The rearrangement joins TRBV12-3 or TRBV12-4 to TRBJ1-5; D not resolved. Trimming took off 3 bases at V and 7 bases at J, with 10 bases between the two ends. The length of the CDR3 is 13 residues. DNA of the CDR3: TGTGCCAGCAGTTTTAATGAATTGCAGCCCCAGCATTTT. It is translated as CASSFNELQPQHF.

This clonotype was observed at least ten times. This chain joins TRBV28 and TRBJ1-5, with D perhaps TRBD1 (6 bases). Germline CDR1 and CDR2: MDHEN and SYDVKM. The CDR3 is made up of 16 amino acids. V gave up 3 bases and J gave up 6 bases, with 18 bases separating them. CDR3 DNA: TGTGCCAGCAGTTTTTGGGACACAACGGGAAGTCAGCCCCAGCATTTT. It yields the protein CASSFWDTTGSQPQHF.

Turning to this clonotype: The junction departs from germline at one end; a sequencing error may be responsible. The CDR3 nucleotides read TGTGTCAGCAGCACCACAGGGGCACATGGCTACACCTTC. Encoded protein: CVSSTTGAHGYTF. The rearrangement links TRBV7-6 to TRBJ1-2; 7 bases agree with TRBD1. From germline, CDR1 is SGHVS and CDR2 FNYEAQ. The CDR3 spans 13 residues.

This chain connects TRBV4-3 to TRBJ2-1; 15 nucleotides align to TRBD2. The CDR3 totals 16 residues. The germline V gene encodes CDR1 LGHNA and CDR2 YSLEER. The J segment lost 6 bases and the V segment lost 3 bases, leaving 3 bases of the junction unmatched. CDR3 loop: CASSQGLAGGGNEQFF. The CDR3 coding sequence is TGCGCCAGCAGCCAGGGACTAGCGGGAGGTGGCAATGAGCAGTTCTTC.

This chain links TRBV30 with TRBJ1-1; weak D call: TRBD1 (5 bases). V lost 8 bases to trimming and J lost 4 bases, with 14 bases between them. This CDR3 contains 12 residues. Looked up from germline, CDR1 is GTSNPN and CDR2 is SVGIG (reference sequence). The DNA of the CDR3 is TGTGCCGGGCTCGGGGGGGTCACTGAAGCTTTCTTT. Protein: CAGLGGVTEAFF.

This clonotype turned up a few times. The rearrangement joins TRBV6-6 to TRBJ1-1; TRBD1 might be the D (5 bases). CDR1 is MNHNY, CDR2 SVGAGI, per germline (reference sequence). CDR3 length: 17 amino acids. Trimming stripped 2 bases from V and 5 bases from J, with 21 bases between. CDR3 sequence (DNA): TGTGCCAGCAGTTACCCTAGCTTCGGCAGGGACGGAACTGAAGCTTTCTTT. Translation gives CASSYPSFGRDGTEAFF.

The V gene is TRBV20-1, the J gene TRBJ2-1, with 8 bases that match TRBD2. From germline, CDR1 is DFQATT and CDR2 SNEGSKA (reference sequence). J was trimmed by 7 bases and V by 6 bases; bases with no gene match: 8. The CDR3 is made up of 13 amino acids. CDR3 bases: TGCAGTGCCCGGGGGGGCATAGGTAATGAGCAGTTCTTC. It specifies CSARGGIGNEQFF.

This clonotype has a count of ten or more. This chain connects TRBV20-1 to TRBJ1-4; D ambiguous. The CDR3 extends over 14 amino acids. Trimming took off 0 bases at V and 6 bases at J, with 11 bases between the two ends. Germline V gives CDR1 DFQATT, CDR2 SNEGSKA (reference sequence). The CDR3 loop is CSARDSRADEKLFF. In DNA form, the CDR3 reads TGCAGTGCTAGAGATTCGAGGGCAGATGAAAAACTGTTTTTT.

This clonotype was seen at least ten times. This chain uses TRBV27 with TRBJ2-7; 12 bases agree with TRBD1. CDR1 is MNHEY and CDR2 is SMNVEV in the germline V gene (reference sequence). The CDR3 sequence is 14 residues long. The V gene end was trimmed by 8 bases and the J gene end by 4 bases; junction bases not matched to a gene: 6. CDR3 amino acids: CASAGTGGKYEQYF. For the CDR3, the DNA is TGTGCCAGCGCCGGGACAGGGGGCAAATACGAGCAGTACTTC.